This is a list of T cell receptor beta chains from one sample in a study of pediatric ulcerative colitis. The table came from immunoSEQ multiplex PCR; TCRdb's copy has only in-frame clones and leaves some out. The sample yields tens of thousands of clones, 71% seen once. The specimen was gut tissue. All receptors come from a boy between 10 and 17 years old with severe ulcerative colitis. Both conserved end residues are part of each CDR3. A D gene is named only where the DNA matches it firmly. Not every row has a clone size; where given, it reads once, few, many or a size class.

size	J	V	D	CDR3	DNA
-	TRBJ2-1	TRBV21-1	-	CASSAWTGYNEQFF	TGTGCCAGCAGCGCCTGGACAGGTTACAATGAGCAGTTCTTC
few	TRBJ2-7	TRBV27	-	CASSFQHKEYEQYF	TGTGCCAGCAGTTTCCAGCACAAGGAATACGAGCAGTACTTC
once	TRBJ1-1	TRBV6-5	-	CASSYSNREGAFF	TGTGCCAGCAGTTACTCTAACCGGGAGGGAGCTTTCTTT
-	TRBJ2-3	TRBV6-1	-	CASSEALRDTQYF	TGTGCCAGCAGTGAAGCGCTGCGGGATACGCAGTATTTT
-	TRBJ2-1	TRBV5-4	-	CASSLAEGTEQFF	TGTGCCAGCAGCTTGGCCGAGGGGACTGAGCAGTTCTTC
-	TRBJ2-3	TRBV2	-	CASRRTFTDTQYF	TGTGCCAGCCGAAGGACCTTCACAGATACGCAGTATTTT
-	TRBJ1-1	TRBV29-1	TRBD1	CSVEPLAGGQAFF	TGCAGCGTTGAACCTCTCGCAGGGGGACAAGCTTTCTTT
few	TRBJ1-1	TRBV30	-	CAWSYTEAFF	TGTGCCTGGAGTTACACTGAAGCTTTCTTT
-	TRBJ1-2	TRBV10-3	TRBD1	CAISGTGDRSDGYTF	TGTGCCATCAGCGGGACAGGGGATCGCTCGGACGGCTACACCTTC
-	TRBJ1-5	TRBV2	-	CASSRTEISNQPQHF	TGTGCCAGCAGTCGGACAGAAATAAGCAATCAGCCCCAGCATTTT
few	TRBJ2-2	TRBV6-6	-	CASSFPQGVGTGELFF	TGTGCCAGCAGTTTCCCACAGGGTGTCGGCACCGGGGAGCTGTTTTTT
few	TRBJ2-7	TRBV6-1	TRBD1	CASTLYGTGSYEQYF	TGTGCCAGCACTCTTTATGGGACAGGGTCATACGAGCAGTACTTC
-	TRBJ2-1	TRBV5-1	-	CASSLQNEQFF	TGCGCCAGCAGCTTGCAGAATGAGCAGTTCTTC
-	TRBJ1-2	TRBV28	TRBD1	CASTEPGQGHYGYTF	TGTGCCAGCACCGAACCGGGACAGGGGCACTATGGCTACACCTTC
few	TRBJ2-7	TRBV10-1	-	CPRTVSYEQYF	TGCCCTCGTACGGTTTCCTACGAGCAGTACTTC
-	TRBJ1-1	TRBV5-1	-	CASSLRTTARVTEAFF	TGCGCCAGCAGCTTGAGAACCACTGCCCGGGTGACTGAAGCTTTCTTT
-	TRBJ2-5	TRBV30	TRBD2	CAWISGGIQETQYF	TGTGCCTGGATTTCGGGGGGAATCCAAGAGACCCAGTACTTC
once	TRBJ1-1	TRBV30	-	CAWRLSRNTEAFF	TGTGCCTGGAGATTGAGTAGGAACACTGAAGCTTTCTTT
-	TRBJ1-3	TRBV2	-	CASTKGGVRTTGNTIYF	TGTGCCAGCACCAAGGGGGGGGTCAGGACGACTGGAAACACCATATATTTT
-	TRBJ2-1	TRBV19	TRBD1	CASSPRGTGYNEQFF	TGTGCCAGTAGTCCCAGAGGGACAGGGTATAATGAGCAGTTCTTC
-	TRBJ2-1	TRBV27	TRBD2	CASRGLAGGRYNEQFF	TGTGCCAGCAGGGGACTAGCGGGGGGCCGGTACAATGAGCAGTTCTTC
-	TRBJ1-2	TRBV6-1	-	CASSEHGGDYGYTF	TGTGCCAGCAGTGAACATGGGGGCGACTATGGCTACACCTTC
-	TRBJ1-5	TRBV30	TRBD1	CAWSGQGPNQPQHF	TGTGCCTGGAGTGGACAGGGGCCCAATCAGCCCCAGCATTTT
-	TRBJ2-1	TRBV7-2	-	CASSLAIGEQFF	TGTGCCAGCAGCTTAGCGATTGGGGAGCAGTTCTTC
-	TRBJ2-2	TRBV7-7	-	CASSLAGKNTGELFF	TGTGCCAGCAGCTTAGCGGGGAAAAACACCGGGGAGCTGTTTTTT
-	TRBJ1-2	TRBV2	TRBD1	CASSLGQAANYGYTF	TGTGCCAGCAGCCTGGGACAGGCCGCTAACTATGGCTACACCTTC
-	TRBJ1-4	TRBV6-5	TRBD1	CASSPSRTGNEKLFF	TGTGCCAGCAGTCCCTCCAGGACAGGGAATGAAAAACTGTTTTTT
few	TRBJ1-5	TRBV7-6	-	CASSLDRNQPQHF	TGTGCCAGCAGCTTAGATCGTAATCAGCCCCAGCATTTT
few	TRBJ1-1	TRBV30	-	CAWIPVNTEAFF	TGTGCCTGGATCCCGGTGAACACTGAAGCTTTCTTT
-	TRBJ1-2	TRBV2	TRBD1	CASNDRDRVPLRSFRRYGYTF	TGTGCCAGCAATGACCGGGACAGGGTACCCCTAAGGAGCTTCAGACGCTATGGCTACACCTTC
medium-sized	TRBJ2-1	TRBV13	TRBD2	CASSSAGSGGYNEQFF	TGTGCCAGCAGCTCAGCGGGTAGCGGGGGCTACAATGAGCAGTTCTTC
-	TRBJ1-6	TRBV11-2	TRBD1	CASSKRDRGAYNSPLHF	TGTGCCAGCAGCAAGAGGGACAGGGGCGCCTATAATTCACCCCTCCACTTT
-	TRBJ1-1	TRBV18	-	CASSSAYTIEGTEAFF	TGTGCCAGCTCCTCCGCCTATACTATCGAGGGCACTGAAGCTTTCTTT
-	TRBJ1-2	TRBV4-1	-	CASSQEWGSRGYTF	TGCGCCAGCAGCCAAGAATGGGGCAGTCGTGGCTACACCTTC
-	TRBJ2-1	TRBV6-6	TRBD1	CASSYNRQGNNEQFF	TGTGCCAGCAGTTACAACAGACAGGGGAACAATGAGCAGTTCTTC
-	TRBJ2-1	TRBV12-5	TRBD1	CASGLSTGGEQFF	TGTGCTAGTGGTTTGTCGACAGGGGGTGAGCAGTTCTTC
-	TRBJ1-2	TRBV4-1	TRBD1	CASSQGQGRTNYGYTF	TGCGCCAGCAGCCAAGGACAGGGGCGAACTAACTATGGCTACACCTTC